Detailed here is one T cell receptor (beta chain). Its antigen is currently unknown. The sample belongs to a study of CD4 T cells in relation to SARS-CoV-2 and coronaviruses. Study summary: TCR beta CDR3s were sequenced after roughly nine-day antigen culture of PBMCs. Crossreactive spike epitopes shared across donors were mapped to their HLA restriction. General observations from the study: The cross-reactivity analysis covered only spike protein, not other viral proteins.

Profiling relied on immunoSEQ multiplex PCR, and the TCRdb table lists in-frame clones only, not all of them. The sample has about 21,000 clones, about three quarters seen once. The V gene's germline CDR1 is MGHRA and CDR2 YSYEKL. Deletions cut 2 bases from V and 6 bases from J, with 17 bases between. The CDR3 covers 17 residues. Before the COVID-19 pandemic, during about 2011-2018, CD4+ T cells were taken from unexposed donors. Isolation of CD4+ T cells took place after less than 11 days in culture. Source material: CD4+ T cells from PBMCs, cultured in vitro. J is TRBJ1-6 and V is TRBV4-1, with D possibly being TRBD1 (5 bases). This receptor was taken from a human donor in good health. This CDR3 reads CASSQTVTRGPNSPLHF. CDR3 nucleotide sequence: TGCGCCAGCAGCCAAACAGTAACGAGGGGTCCTAATTCACCCCTCCACTTT.